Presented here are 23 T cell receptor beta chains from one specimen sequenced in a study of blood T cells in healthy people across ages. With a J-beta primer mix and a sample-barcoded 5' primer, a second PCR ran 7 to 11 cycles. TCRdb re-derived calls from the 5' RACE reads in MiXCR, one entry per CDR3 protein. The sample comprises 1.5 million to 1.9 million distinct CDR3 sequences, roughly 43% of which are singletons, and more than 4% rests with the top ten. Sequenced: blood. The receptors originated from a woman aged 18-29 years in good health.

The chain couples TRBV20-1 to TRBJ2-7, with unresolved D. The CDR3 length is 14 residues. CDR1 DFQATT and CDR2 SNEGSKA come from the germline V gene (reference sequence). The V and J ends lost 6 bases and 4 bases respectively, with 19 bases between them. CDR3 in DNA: TGCAGTGCCCAACCGGTGGGGTATCCGTACGAGCAGTACTTC. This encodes CSAQPVGYPYEQYF.

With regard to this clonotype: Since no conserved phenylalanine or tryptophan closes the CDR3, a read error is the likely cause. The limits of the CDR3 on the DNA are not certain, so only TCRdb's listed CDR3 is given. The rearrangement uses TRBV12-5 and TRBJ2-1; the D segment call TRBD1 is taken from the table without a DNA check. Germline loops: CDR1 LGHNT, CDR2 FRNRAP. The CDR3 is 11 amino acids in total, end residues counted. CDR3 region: CASGLSAQGDI.

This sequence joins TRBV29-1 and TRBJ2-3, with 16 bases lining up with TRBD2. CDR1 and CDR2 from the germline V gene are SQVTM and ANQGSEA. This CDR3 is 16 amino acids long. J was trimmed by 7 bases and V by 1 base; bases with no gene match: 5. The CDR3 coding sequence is TGCAGCGTTGAAGGGGGACTAGCGGGGGGGCCAAATACGCAGTATTTT. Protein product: CSVEGGLAGGPNTQYF.

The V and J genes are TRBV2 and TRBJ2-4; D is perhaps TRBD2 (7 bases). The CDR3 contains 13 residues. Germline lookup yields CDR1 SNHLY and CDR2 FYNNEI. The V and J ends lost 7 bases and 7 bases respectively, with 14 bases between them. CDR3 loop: CASIGGDWNIQYF. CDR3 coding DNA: TGTGCCAGCATAGGGGGGGATTGGAACATTCAGTACTTC. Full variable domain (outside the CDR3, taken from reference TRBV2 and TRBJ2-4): EPEVTQTPSHQVTQMGQEVILRCVPISNHLYFYWYRQILGQKVEFLVSFYNNEISEKSEIFDDQFSVERPDGSNFTLKIRSTKLEDSAMYFCASIGGDWNIQYFGAGTRLSVL.

This chain's CDR3 is CAISSPGQAYEQYF. CDR3 in DNA: TGTGCCATCAGTTCGCCGGGACAGGCCTACGAGCAGTACTTC. This rearrangement joins TRBV10-3 to TRBJ2-7; 8 bases are a match to TRBD1. Unmatched junction bases numbered 5, after V lost 5 bases and J lost 2 bases. Germline V lookup: CDR1 ENHRY, CDR2 SYGVKD. This CDR3 region has 14 residues.

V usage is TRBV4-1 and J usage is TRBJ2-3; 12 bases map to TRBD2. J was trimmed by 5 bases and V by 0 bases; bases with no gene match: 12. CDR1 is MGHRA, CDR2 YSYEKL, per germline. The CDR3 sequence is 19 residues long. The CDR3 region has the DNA TGCGCCAGCAGCCAAGATTCCAGATCACTAGCGGGGGGCCTAGATACGCAGTATTTT. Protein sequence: CASSQDSRSLAGGLDTQYF.

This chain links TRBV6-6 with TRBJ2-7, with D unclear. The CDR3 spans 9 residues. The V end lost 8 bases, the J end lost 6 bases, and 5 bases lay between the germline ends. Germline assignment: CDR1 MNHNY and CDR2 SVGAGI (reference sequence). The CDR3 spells CASGFEQYF. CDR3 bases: TGTGCCAGCGGGTTCGAGCAGTACTTC.

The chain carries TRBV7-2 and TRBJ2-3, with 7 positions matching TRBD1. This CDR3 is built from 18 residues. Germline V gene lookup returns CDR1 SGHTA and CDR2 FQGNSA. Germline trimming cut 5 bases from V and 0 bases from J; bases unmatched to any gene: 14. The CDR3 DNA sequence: TGTGCCAGCAGCCGCTACTACTTCACGACAGGGAGCACAGATACGCAGTATTTT. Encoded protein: CASSRYYFTTGSTDTQYF. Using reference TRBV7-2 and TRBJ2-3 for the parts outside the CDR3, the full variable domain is GAGVSQSPSNKVTEKGKDVELRCDPISGHTALYWYRQSLGQGLEFLIYFQGNSAPDKSGLPSDRFSAERTGGSVSTLTIQRTQQEDSAVYLCASSRYYFTTGSTDTQYFGPGTRLTVL.

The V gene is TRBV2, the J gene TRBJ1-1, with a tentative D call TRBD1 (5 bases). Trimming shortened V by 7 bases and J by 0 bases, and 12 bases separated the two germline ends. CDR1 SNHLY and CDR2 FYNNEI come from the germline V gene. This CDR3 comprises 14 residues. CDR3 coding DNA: TGTGCCAGCACCGCGGGACTCCTGAACACTGAAGCTTTCTTT. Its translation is CASTAGLLNTEAFF.

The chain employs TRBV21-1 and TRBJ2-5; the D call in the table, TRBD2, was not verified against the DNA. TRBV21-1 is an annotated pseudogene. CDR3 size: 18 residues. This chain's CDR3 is CASSKVGKREGPWETQYF. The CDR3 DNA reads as TGTGCCAGCAGCAAAGTCGGAAAGCGGGAGGGCCCCTGGGAGACCCAGTACTTC.

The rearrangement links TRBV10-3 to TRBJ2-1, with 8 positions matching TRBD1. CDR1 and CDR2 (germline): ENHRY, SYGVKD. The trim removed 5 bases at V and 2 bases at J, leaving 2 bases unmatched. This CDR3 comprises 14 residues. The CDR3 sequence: CAISQDRAYNEQFF. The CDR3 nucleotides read TGTGCCATCAGTCAGGACAGGGCCTACAATGAGCAGTTCTTC.

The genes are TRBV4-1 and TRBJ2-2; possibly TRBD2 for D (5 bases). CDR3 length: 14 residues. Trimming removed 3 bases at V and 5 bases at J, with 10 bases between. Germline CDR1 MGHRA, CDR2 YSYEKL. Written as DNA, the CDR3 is TGCGCCAGCAGCCAGATGGGCGGGACCGGGGAGCTGTTTTTT. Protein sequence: CASSQMGGTGELFF.

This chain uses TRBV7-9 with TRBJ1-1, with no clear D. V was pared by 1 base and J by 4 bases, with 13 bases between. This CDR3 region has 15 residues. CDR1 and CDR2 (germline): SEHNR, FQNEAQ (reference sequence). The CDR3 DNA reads TGTGCCAGCAGCTTAGTCTCAGCGCCTGGCACTGAAGCTTTCTTT. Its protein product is CASSLVSAPGTEAFF.

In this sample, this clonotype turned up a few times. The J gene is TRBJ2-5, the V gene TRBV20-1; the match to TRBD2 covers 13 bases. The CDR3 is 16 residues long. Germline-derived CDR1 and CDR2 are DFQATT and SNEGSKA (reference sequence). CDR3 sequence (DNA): TGCAGCCCAGGCCGGGGACTAGCGGGAAACTACAATGAGCAGTACTTC. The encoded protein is CSPGRGLAGNYNEQYF.

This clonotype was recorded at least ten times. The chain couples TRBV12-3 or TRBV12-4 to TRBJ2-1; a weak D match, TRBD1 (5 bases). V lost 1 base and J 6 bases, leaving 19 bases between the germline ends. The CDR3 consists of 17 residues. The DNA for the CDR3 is TGTGCCAGCAGTTTAGGGCATGCGTCCAGGGTTATCAATGAGCAGTTCTTC. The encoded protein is CASSLGHASRVINEQFF.

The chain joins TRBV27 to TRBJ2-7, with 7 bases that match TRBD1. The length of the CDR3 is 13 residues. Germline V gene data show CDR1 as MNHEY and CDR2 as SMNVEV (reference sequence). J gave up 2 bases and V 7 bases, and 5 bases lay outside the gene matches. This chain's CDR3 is CASTRQGTYEQYF. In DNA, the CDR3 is TGTGCCAGCACCCGACAGGGAACCTACGAGCAGTACTTC.

The CDR3 reads CASRSQGSNEQFF. Here the CDR3 DNA reads TGTGCCAGCAGGTCTCAGGGTAGCAATGAGCAGTTCTTC. The chain recombines TRBV12-3 or TRBV12-4 with TRBJ2-1, with TRBD1 as a possible D gene (5 bases). The CDR3 covers 13 residues. Trimming pared 6 bases from V and 6 bases from J, leaving 12 bases between.

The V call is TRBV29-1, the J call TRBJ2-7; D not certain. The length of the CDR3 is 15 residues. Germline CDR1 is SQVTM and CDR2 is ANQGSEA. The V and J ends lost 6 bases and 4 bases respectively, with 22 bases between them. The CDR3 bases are TGCAGCGTCGTCGGTGCGGAAGGAGACCGGTACGAGCAGTACTTC. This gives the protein CSVVGAEGDRYEQYF.

CDR3 sequence (DNA): TGTGCCAGCAGCCGCGGGGGCCGTGAAAAACTGTTTTTT. Residues: CASSRGGREKLFF. V gene TRBV12-3 or TRBV12-4 combines with J gene TRBJ1-4; D might be TRBD1 (6 bases). Between the trimmed V and J ends, which lost 6 bases and 7 bases, there was a span of 12 bases. The CDR3 contains 13 residues.

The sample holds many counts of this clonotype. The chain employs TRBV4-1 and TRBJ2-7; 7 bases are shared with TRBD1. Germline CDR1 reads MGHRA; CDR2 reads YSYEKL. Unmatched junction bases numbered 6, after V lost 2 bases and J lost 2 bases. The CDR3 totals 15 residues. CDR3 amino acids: CASSQSGTATYEQYF. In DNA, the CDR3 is TGCGCCAGCAGCCAATCCGGGACAGCAACCTACGAGCAGTACTTC.

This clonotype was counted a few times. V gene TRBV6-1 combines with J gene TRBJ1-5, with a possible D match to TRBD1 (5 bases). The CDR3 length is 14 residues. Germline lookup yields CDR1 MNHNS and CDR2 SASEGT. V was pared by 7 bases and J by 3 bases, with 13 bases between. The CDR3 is CASTKDTANQPQHF. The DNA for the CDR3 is TGTGCCAGCACTAAGGACACGGCCAATCAGCCCCAGCATTTT.

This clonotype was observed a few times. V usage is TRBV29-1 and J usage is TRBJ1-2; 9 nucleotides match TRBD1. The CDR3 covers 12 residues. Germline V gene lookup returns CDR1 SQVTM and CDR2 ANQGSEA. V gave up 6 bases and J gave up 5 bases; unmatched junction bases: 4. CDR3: CSVEQGAYGYTF. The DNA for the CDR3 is TGCAGCGTAGAACAGGGGGCTTATGGCTACACCTTC.

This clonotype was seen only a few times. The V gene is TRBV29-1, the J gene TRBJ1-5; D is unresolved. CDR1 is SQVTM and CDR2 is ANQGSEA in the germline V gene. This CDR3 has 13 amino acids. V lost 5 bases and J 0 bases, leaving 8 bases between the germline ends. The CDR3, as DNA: TGCAGCGTTTCCTGGAGTAGCAATCAGCCCCAGCATTTT. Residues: CSVSWSSNQPQHF.